Reported below is one TCR beta chain. No antigen is known for it. One base away there is no much larger clone; base qualities are not given. Other nucleotide sequences in the sample specify the same CDR3. The record originates from a study of blood T cell repertoires in COVID-19 (dated by TCRdb to 2020 to 2022). Background for the entire study: Collaborator samples came from the United States, Italy and Spain and covered acute and convalescent phases of COVID-19. The material from the prospective study consisted of cDNA or gDNA derived from T cells, B-cell-depleted T cells, or PBMCs. The dataset comprised deeply sampled blood TCRbeta repertoires from subjects exposed to, actively infected with, or recovered from COVID-19. A freely available public database, intended as a resource for researchers studying the immune response to SARS-CoV-2, is where the repertoires were released. Samples were obtained from the ongoing ImmuneRACE study (first 160 participants) and from about 1,300 subjects provided by 6 global collaborators. Sample metadata almost always included a de-identified subject ID, COVID-19 status, age in years and sex. Where available, HLA class I and class II types were obtained from metadata supplied by the sample provider rather than from assay-based typing. Results and caveats for the whole study, not just this receptor: How much clinical and demographic metadata was included differed by source and by participant, and the metadata was provided uncurated.

Participants in the prospective study were aged roughly 18 to 89 years, lived in under 30 United States geographic areas, and enrolled through a virtual design. Cohort assignment in the prospective study relied on participant-reported clinical history from a screening survey and a study questionnaire. In the prospective study, whole blood, serum and a nasopharyngeal or oropharyngeal swab were collected from each participant by mobile phlebotomists. Prospective study participants could optionally give additional blood draws and questionnaires over an approximately 2-month period. Prospective study blood samples were shipped either frozen or at room temperature before DNA extraction. CDR1 and CDR2, per the germline V gene, are SNHLY and FYNNEI. The CDR3 holds 11 amino acids from the cysteine to the phenylalanine. The sequence is cut down to CDR3 DNA, 33 bases in frame from base 1. The V and J ends are trimmed by 8 bases and 4 bases, leaving 8 bases between them.

The immunoSEQ Assay, a bias-controlled multiplex PCR, was used to amplify TCRbeta CDR3 regions from genomic DNA. The source study handled its data this way. The number of nucleated cells in each sample was estimated by amplification of reference gene primers within the assay. To quantify the absolute abundance of each unique TCRbeta CDR3 rearrangement, sequence reads were collapsed and filtered. For each sample, productive Simpson clonality was calculated as the square root of Simpson's diversity index across productive rearrangements. TCRdb limited this immuneACCESS table to in-frame rearrangements with V and J called. A share of clones is missing; checked studies link under half to unresolved V genes, and the rest is unexplained. That table supplies the V and J calls and clone size; D and trimming were determined from the DNA. This sample gives fewer than 500,000 clones in total; about 85% of them show up just once. The ten most abundant clones make up approximately 2% of the sample.

The source is a woman under 30 with acute COVID-19. The sequenced sample was PBMCs or T cells enriched from blood (not recorded which). The rearrangement combines TRBV2 with TRBJ1-2, with the D gene too uncertain to name. CDR3 region: CASSASYGYTF. At the DNA level, the sequence is TGTGCCAGCTCAGCTAGCTATGGCTACACCTTC.